This passage covers 11 T cell receptor beta chains from one sample sequenced in a study of T-cell memory formation after mild COVID-19. TCRdb redid the calling of the 5' RACE reads with MiXCR, one entry per CDR3 protein. The data contain 350,000 to 500,000 distinct CDR3 sequences, over 15% of them singletons. What was sequenced was PBMCs or a T cell subset sorted from them (not recorded which). These receptor sequences come from a man aged 18-30 years who had mild COVID-19 (a few samples of this study predate the infection). Cell type and time point are not known.

This clonotype was seen at least ten times. The rearrangement uses TRBV12-3 or TRBV12-4 and TRBJ1-2; TRBD1 might be the D (5 bases). Trimming cost V 6 bases and J 4 bases, with 18 bases left between them. CDR3 size: 15 residues. CDR3 amino acids: CASSSMQGDAYGYTF. The CDR3 DNA follows: TGTGCCAGCAGCTCCATGCAGGGTGACGCCTATGGCTACACCTTC.

This clonotype was recorded a few times. The V call is TRBV5-1, the J call TRBJ2-3, with 8 bases that match TRBD2. CDR1 SGHRS and CDR2 YFSETQ come from the germline V gene. This CDR3 has 16 residues. Losses at the gene ends were 4 bases for V and 0 bases for J; bases not matched to a gene: 7. The CDR3 DNA reads as TGCGCCAGCAGCGGTTTCGGGGGGGCGAGCACAGATACGCAGTATTTT. Encoded protein: CASSGFGGASTDTQYF.

This clonotype has more than one count but fewer than ten. The genes are TRBV6-5 and TRBJ2-5; D is possibly TRBD1 (6 bases). The CDR3 length is 12 residues. Germline CDR1 is MNHEY and CDR2 is SVGAGI. V dropped 7 bases and J dropped 2 bases, with 8 bases sitting between them. The CDR3 reads CASKTGQETQYF. DNA of the CDR3: TGTGCCAGCAAGACAGGTCAAGAGACCCAGTACTTC.

For this clonotype: The junction departs from the called germline gene at one end, perhaps through a read error. This chain links TRBV11-2 with TRBJ2-3; the match to TRBD2 covers 7 bases. This CDR3 is 21 amino acids long. Germline V gives CDR1 SGHAT, CDR2 FQNNGV. The CDR3, as DNA: TGTGCCAGCAGCGTAGATTCATTGAGCGGGGCCCTCTCCCGCCGCACAGATACGCAGTATTTT. It codes for CASSVDSLSGALSRRTDTQYF.

This clonotype was seen a few times. V gene TRBV5-6 combines with J gene TRBJ2-3, with TRBD2 matching over 8 bases. The germline V gene has CDR1 SGHDT and CDR2 YYEEEE. Trimming took 1 base from V and 2 from J; bases not matched to a gene: 12. The CDR3 totals 18 residues. For the CDR3, the DNA is TGTGCCAGCAGCTTGTTTTTTCCAGCGGGGGACTCCACAGATACGCAGTATTTT. Translation: CASSLFFPAGDSTDTQYF.

The chain is built from TRBV7-2 and TRBJ1-6; a possible D gene is TRBD1 (5 bases). V dropped 4 bases and J dropped 9 bases, with 10 bases sitting between them. The CDR3 is 13 amino acids. The V gene's germline CDR1 is SGHTA and CDR2 FQGNSA. Written as DNA, the CDR3 is TGTGCCAGCAGCTCAGGGACGGTTTCACCCCTCCACTTT. Translated, it gives CASSSGTVSPLHF.

The rearrangement joins TRBV29-1 to TRBJ1-1; D is ambiguous. Trimming took off 4 bases at V and 1 base at J, with 10 bases between the two ends. The CDR3 covers 13 residues. The germline V gene has CDR1 SQVTM and CDR2 ANQGSEA. In nucleotides, the CDR3 is TGCAGCGTTGCCCGATTCGGGAACACTGAAGCTTTCTTT. Protein sequence: CSVARFGNTEAFF.

The V call is TRBV4-2, the J call TRBJ2-3, with D perhaps TRBD1 or TRBD2 (5 bases each). CDR1 is LGHNA and CDR2 is YNFKEQ in the germline V gene. V lost 0 bases, J lost 5 bases, and 15 bases lay in between. The length of the CDR3 is 16 residues. The CDR3 bases are TGTGCCAGCAGCCAAGAGTATGTTGGGGGAATAGATACGCAGTATTTT. It codes for CASSQEYVGGIDTQYF.

This chain links TRBV20-1 with TRBJ1-2; D is possibly TRBD1 (6 bases). The ends were cut back, 1 base at V and 4 bases at J, with 13 bases in the middle. The CDR3 has 14 residues. Germline V gene data show CDR1 as DFQATT and CDR2 as SNEGSKA (reference sequence). The CDR3 sequence is CSARASDRPYGYTF. The CDR3 nucleotides are TGCAGTGCTAGAGCCTCAGACAGGCCCTATGGCTACACCTTC.

This chain joins TRBV7-2 and TRBJ2-1; no clear D gene. The CDR3 sequence is 14 residues long. Germline V gives CDR1 SGHTA, CDR2 FQGNSA. V lost 5 bases and J lost 8, with 16 bases in between. The CDR3 DNA sequence: TGTGCCAGCAGCCCCGAAGGCCTCAACCATGAGCAGTTCTTC. As protein: CASSPEGLNHEQFF.

The chain uses TRBV12-3 or TRBV12-4 and TRBJ2-1, with no clear D. This CDR3 is 14 amino acids long. V was shortened by 1 base and J by 7 bases, with 11 bases between the two germline ends. CDR3 residues: CASSLEALKNEQFF. CDR3 nucleotides: TGTGCCAGCAGTTTAGAGGCCTTAAAGAATGAGCAGTTCTTC.